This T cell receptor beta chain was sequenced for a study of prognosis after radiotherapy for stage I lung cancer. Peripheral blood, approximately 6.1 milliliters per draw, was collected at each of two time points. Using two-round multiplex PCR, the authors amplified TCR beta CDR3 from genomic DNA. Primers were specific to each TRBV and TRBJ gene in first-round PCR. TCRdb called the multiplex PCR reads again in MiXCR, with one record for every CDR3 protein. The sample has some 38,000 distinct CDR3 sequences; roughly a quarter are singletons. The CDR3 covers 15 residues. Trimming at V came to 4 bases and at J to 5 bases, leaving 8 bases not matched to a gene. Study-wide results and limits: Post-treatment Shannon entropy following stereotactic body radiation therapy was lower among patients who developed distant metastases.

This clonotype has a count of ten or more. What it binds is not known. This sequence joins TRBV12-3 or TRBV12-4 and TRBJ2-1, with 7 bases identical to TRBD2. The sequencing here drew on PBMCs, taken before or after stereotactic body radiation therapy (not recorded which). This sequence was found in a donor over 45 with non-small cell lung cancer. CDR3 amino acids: CASSWVGGGDNEQFF. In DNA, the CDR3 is TGTGCCAGCAGTTGGGTCGGCGGGGGAGACAATGAGCAGTTCTTC.